This T cell receptor beta chain was obtained from a study of multiple sclerosis patients with progressive multifocal leukoencephalopathy. As for this clone: Its target is not known.

Described time point: more than 5 months of natalizumab therapy. Sequenced by immunoSEQ multiplex PCR; TCRdb stores in-frame clones only, minus some. Found here are 29,000 or so clones, around 92% of them singletons; the top ten hold approximately 1.6%. General study results and limits: Clones expanded at PML were already present before and during natalizumab.

Trimming cost V 5 bases and J 0 bases, with 20 bases left between them. Germline CDR1 reads SGHTA; CDR2 reads FQGNSA. This CDR3 is built from 18 residues. The chain combines TRBV7-2 with TRBJ1-3; D gene unclear. The origin of this receptor is a human donor with multiple sclerosis. Material: PBMCs, obtained from a patient treated with natalizumab. The CDR3 sequence is CASSLTSPSSYSGNTIYF. CDR3 in DNA: TGTGCCAGCAGCCTTACGTCCCCTAGTAGTTACTCTGGAAACACCATATATTTT.